This is a list of T cell receptor beta chains from one sample in a study of technical replicates of blood from several donors. Some clones are missing from TCRdb's copy, which holds only in-frame ones; the method was immunoSEQ multiplex PCR. Found here are approximately 79,000 clones, approximately 97% of them singletons; the top ten hold less than 0.2%. Material: T cells isolated from PBMCs. Receptors were obtained from a human donor in good health. Both conserved end residues are part of each CDR3. Each record gives: V gene, J gene, D gene, clone size, CDR3 DNA, CDR3 protein. D genes are given only for firm matches. Size is omitted from some rows. Given values are once, few, many or a class for expanded clones.

v_gene: TRBV18
j_gene: TRBJ1-2
d_gene: -
abundance: -
CDR3nt: TGTGCCAGCTCACCACCGGGTTGGGGGCAGGGGATCTATGGCTACACCTTC
CDR3aa: CASSPPGWGQGIYGYTF

v_gene: TRBV28
j_gene: TRBJ2-5
d_gene: -
abundance: once
CDR3nt: TGTGCCAGCAGTTTATCGGGGTCCCGGGAGACCCAGTACTTC
CDR3aa: CASSLSGSRETQYF

v_gene: TRBV11-2
j_gene: TRBJ1-5
d_gene: -
abundance: -
CDR3nt: TGTGCCAGCAGCTTAGGTGGAGGGGCAGGTCAGCCCCAGCATTTT
CDR3aa: CASSLGGGAGQPQHF

v_gene: TRBV7-8
j_gene: TRBJ2-6
d_gene: -
abundance: once
CDR3nt: TGTGCCAGCAGCTGGGGGGTCTCTGGGGCCAACGTCCTGACTTTC
CDR3aa: CASSWGVSGANVLTF

v_gene: TRBV29-1
j_gene: TRBJ1-2
d_gene: TRBD1
abundance: -
CDR3nt: TGCAGCGTTGGGGGACAGGAGGGAAGATATGGCTACACCTTC
CDR3aa: CSVGGQEGRYGYTF

v_gene: TRBV11-2
j_gene: TRBJ2-7
d_gene: TRBD2
abundance: -
CDR3nt: TGTGCCAGCCGAGATAGCGGGAGTCGGGGCGAGCAGTACTTC
CDR3aa: CASRDSGSRGEQYF

v_gene: TRBV18
j_gene: TRBJ1-4
d_gene: -
abundance: once
CDR3nt: TGTGCCAGCTCACCGGATGAGGGACTGTTTTTT
CDR3aa: CASSPDEGLFF

v_gene: TRBV27
j_gene: TRBJ2-5
d_gene: TRBD2
abundance: -
CDR3nt: TGTGCCAGCAGCCCCACTAGCGGGAGTTTCGAGACCCAGTACTTC
CDR3aa: CASSPTSGSFETQYF

v_gene: TRBV6-1
j_gene: TRBJ1-1
d_gene: TRBD1
abundance: -
CDR3nt: TGTGCCAGTGTTTTGAGACAGGGTTACACTGAAGCTTTCTTT
CDR3aa: CASVLRQGYTEAFF

v_gene: TRBV19
j_gene: TRBJ1-5
d_gene: TRBD1
abundance: -
CDR3nt: TGTGCCAGTAGTATATCCGGGGGACAGGGGGGTCAGCCCCAGCATTTT
CDR3aa: CASSISGGQGGQPQHF

v_gene: TRBV6-1
j_gene: TRBJ2-1
d_gene: -
abundance: -
CDR3nt: TGTGCCAGCAACAAAATGGGGGGGGCAGACAATGAGCAGTTCTTC
CDR3aa: CASNKMGGADNEQFF

v_gene: TRBV14
j_gene: TRBJ2-2
d_gene: TRBD1
abundance: -
CDR3nt: TGTGCCAGCAGCCCCAGTCGACAGGGGGCCTTCCTCCAGAACAGGGAGCTGTTTTTT
CDR3aa: CASSPSRQGAFLQNRELFF

v_gene: TRBV5-5
j_gene: TRBJ2-7
d_gene: TRBD1
abundance: -
CDR3nt: TGTGCCAGCAGCCCCGGGACAGGGGGTGACGAGCAGTACTTC
CDR3aa: CASSPGTGGDEQYF

v_gene: TRBV7-9
j_gene: TRBJ1-2
d_gene: TRBD1
abundance: once
CDR3nt: TGTGCCAGCAGCTTAGCTGAGGGACAGGGTTATGGCTACACCTTC
CDR3aa: CASSLAEGQGYGYTF

v_gene: TRBV4-1
j_gene: TRBJ1-1
d_gene: TRBD1
abundance: -
CDR3nt: TGCGCCAGCAGCCTAACGAGACAGGGAGGCACTGAAGCTTTCTTT
CDR3aa: CASSLTRQGGTEAFF

v_gene: TRBV7-2
j_gene: TRBJ2-7
d_gene: TRBD2
abundance: -
CDR3nt: TGTGCCAGCAGCTTACACGGGCGGGGGGCCTCCTACGAGCAGTACTTC
CDR3aa: CASSLHGRGASYEQYF

v_gene: TRBV27
j_gene: TRBJ2-5
d_gene: -
abundance: -
CDR3nt: TGTGCCAGCAGTTCCCCTCCGGGACACCTACAAGAGACCCAGTACTTC
CDR3aa: CASSSPPGHLQETQYF

v_gene: TRBV7-9
j_gene: TRBJ2-2
d_gene: -
abundance: -
CDR3nt: TGTGCCAGCAGCTTAGGGCTGAACACCGGGGAGCTGTTTTTT
CDR3aa: CASSLGLNTGELFF

v_gene: TRBV30
j_gene: TRBJ2-3
d_gene: -
abundance: -
CDR3nt: TGTGCCTGGGCGTCGGGTACGCAGTATTTT
CDR3aa: CAWASGTQYF

v_gene: TRBV5-1
j_gene: TRBJ2-5
d_gene: -
abundance: -
CDR3nt: TGCGCCAGCACCACCCTGGGCCAGGGAATCCAAGAGACCCAGTACTTC
CDR3aa: CASTTLGQGIQETQYF

v_gene: TRBV6-5
j_gene: TRBJ2-7
d_gene: -
abundance: -
CDR3nt: TGTGCCAGCAGTTACTCGTCTAGCAACTACGAGCAGTACTTC
CDR3aa: CASSYSSSNYEQYF

v_gene: TRBV19
j_gene: TRBJ1-4
d_gene: TRBD1
abundance: -
CDR3nt: TGTGCCAGCACAGGGGTCAATGAAAAACTGTTTTTT
CDR3aa: CASTGVNEKLFF

v_gene: TRBV18
j_gene: TRBJ1-1
d_gene: -
abundance: -
CDR3nt: TGTGCCAGCTCACCTGTCAGTAATATGAACACTGAAGCTTTCTTT
CDR3aa: CASSPVSNMNTEAFF

v_gene: TRBV11-2
j_gene: TRBJ2-7
d_gene: TRBD2
abundance: once
CDR3nt: TGTGCCAGCAGCCCTCCCCCGTGGGGGACTAGCGGGAGATACGAGCAGTACTTC
CDR3aa: CASSPPPWGTSGRYEQYF

v_gene: TRBV4-1
j_gene: TRBJ1-1
d_gene: -
abundance: once
CDR3nt: TGCGCCAGCAGCCGAGGCAGCGAAGCTTTCTTT
CDR3aa: CASSRGSEAFF

v_gene: TRBV19
j_gene: TRBJ2-2
d_gene: -
abundance: -
CDR3nt: TGTGCCAGTACGGTAGGAGCCGGGACCGGGGAGCTGTTTTTT
CDR3aa: CASTVGAGTGELFF

v_gene: TRBV4-2
j_gene: TRBJ2-5
d_gene: -
abundance: -
CDR3nt: TGTGCCAGCAGCCAAGGTCTCAACAGCCAAGAGACCCAGTACTTC
CDR3aa: CASSQGLNSQETQYF

v_gene: TRBV11-2
j_gene: TRBJ2-7
d_gene: -
abundance: -
CDR3nt: TGTGCCAGCAGCGAGGCAGGGGGACTGGGCGAGCAGTACTTC
CDR3aa: CASSEAGGLGEQYF

v_gene: TRBV28
j_gene: TRBJ1-5
d_gene: -
abundance: -
CDR3nt: TGTGCCAGCAGTAATAGAATTGGCAATCAGCCCCAGCATTTT
CDR3aa: CASSNRIGNQPQHF

v_gene: TRBV19
j_gene: TRBJ1-2
d_gene: -
abundance: -
CDR3nt: TGTGCCAGTAGTTCCCGGGTTGGTTATGGCTACACCTTC
CDR3aa: CASSSRVGYGYTF

v_gene: TRBV13
j_gene: TRBJ1-4
d_gene: -
abundance: -
CDR3nt: TGTGCCAGCAGCTTTAAGGGGCAGGGTAATGAAAAACTGTTTTTT
CDR3aa: CASSFKGQGNEKLFF

v_gene: TRBV5-5
j_gene: TRBJ1-5
d_gene: -
abundance: -
CDR3nt: TGTGCCAGCAGCTTGGCCGGGGATAGCAATCAGCCCCAGCATTTT
CDR3aa: CASSLAGDSNQPQHF

v_gene: TRBV30
j_gene: TRBJ1-5
d_gene: TRBD1
abundance: -
CDR3nt: TGTGCCTGGAGTGCCGGGACAGGGGGCGAGCGCAATCAGCCCCAGCATTTT
CDR3aa: CAWSAGTGGERNQPQHF

v_gene: TRBV7-2
j_gene: TRBJ2-5
d_gene: TRBD1
abundance: few
CDR3nt: TGTGCCAGCAGCCCAGCCGGACAGGGATTTGAGACCCAGTACTTC
CDR3aa: CASSPAGQGFETQYF

v_gene: TRBV27
j_gene: TRBJ1-3
d_gene: -
abundance: -
CDR3nt: TGTGCCAGCAGTCTCTCGGTGTTTGGAAACACCATATATTTT
CDR3aa: CASSLSVFGNTIYF

v_gene: TRBV7-9
j_gene: TRBJ2-7
d_gene: TRBD1
abundance: -
CDR3nt: TGTGCCAGCAGCGCCGGACAGGGAAGCTATGCTAAGCAGTACTTC
CDR3aa: CASSAGQGSYAKQYF

v_gene: TRBV5-1
j_gene: TRBJ2-7
d_gene: -
abundance: -
CDR3nt: TGCGCCAGCAGCCCATCGACAGGGAGGAACTACGAGCAGTACTTC
CDR3aa: CASSPSTGRNYEQYF

v_gene: TRBV10-3
j_gene: TRBJ2-1
d_gene: TRBD2
abundance: -
CDR3nt: TGTGCCATCAGTGAGTCGACGGGGACTAGCGCTAATGCACACAATGAGCAGTTCTTC
CDR3aa: CAISESTGTSANAHNEQFF

v_gene: TRBV28
j_gene: TRBJ1-1
d_gene: -
abundance: -
CDR3nt: TGTGCCACAAACAGCCATGAAGCTTTCTTT
CDR3aa: CATNSHEAFF

v_gene: TRBV7-8
j_gene: TRBJ1-3
d_gene: TRBD1
abundance: -
CDR3nt: TGTGCCAGCAGCTTAGGGACAGGGGGCGATTTGCCAAACACCATATATTTT
CDR3aa: CASSLGTGGDLPNTIYF

v_gene: TRBV7-9
j_gene: TRBJ2-7
d_gene: TRBD2
abundance: -
CDR3nt: TGTGCCAGCAGCTCGAGGAGGTTTGCGGGAGTGGGGGAGCAGTACTTC
CDR3aa: CASSSRRFAGVGEQYF

v_gene: TRBV4-2
j_gene: TRBJ1-2
d_gene: -
abundance: -
CDR3nt: TGTGCCAGCAGCCAAGACACGCAGGGGCGCATTGGCTACACCTTC
CDR3aa: CASSQDTQGRIGYTF

v_gene: TRBV25-1
j_gene: TRBJ2-3
d_gene: -
abundance: -
CDR3nt: TGTGCCAGCAGATCGACAGTGGGGTCTGATACGCAGTATTTT
CDR3aa: CASRSTVGSDTQYF

v_gene: TRBV19
j_gene: TRBJ2-7
d_gene: TRBD2
abundance: -
CDR3nt: TGTGCCAGTAGTAACGGACTAGCGGGCTACGAGCAGTACTTC
CDR3aa: CASSNGLAGYEQYF

v_gene: TRBV27
j_gene: TRBJ2-1
d_gene: -
abundance: -
CDR3nt: TGTGCCAGCAGTTTGGGAGATTCCCACAATGAGCAGTTCTTC
CDR3aa: CASSLGDSHNEQFF

v_gene: TRBV10-1
j_gene: TRBJ2-7
d_gene: -
abundance: -
CDR3nt: TGCGCCAGCAGTAAGGGGCAGGGTATCGAGCAGTACTTC
CDR3aa: CASSKGQGIEQYF

v_gene: TRBV25-1
j_gene: TRBJ2-7
d_gene: -
abundance: -
CDR3nt: TGTGCCAGCGAAGGGGGATCATACGAGCAGTACTTC
CDR3aa: CASEGGSYEQYF

v_gene: TRBV19
j_gene: TRBJ2-1
d_gene: -
abundance: -
CDR3nt: TGTGCCAGTAAAGCGGGCGGTGAGCAGTTCTTC
CDR3aa: CASKAGGEQFF